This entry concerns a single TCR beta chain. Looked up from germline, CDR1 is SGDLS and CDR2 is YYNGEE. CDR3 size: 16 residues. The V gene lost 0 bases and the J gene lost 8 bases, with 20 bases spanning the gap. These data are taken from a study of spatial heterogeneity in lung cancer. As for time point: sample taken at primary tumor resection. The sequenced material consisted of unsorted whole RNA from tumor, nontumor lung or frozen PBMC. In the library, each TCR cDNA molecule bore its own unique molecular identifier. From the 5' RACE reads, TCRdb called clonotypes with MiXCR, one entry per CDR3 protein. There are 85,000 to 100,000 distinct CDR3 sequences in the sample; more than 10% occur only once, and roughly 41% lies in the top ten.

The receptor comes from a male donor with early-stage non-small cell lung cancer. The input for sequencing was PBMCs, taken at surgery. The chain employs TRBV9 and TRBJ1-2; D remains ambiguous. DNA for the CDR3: TGTGCCAGCAGCGTAGAATTCGGACCCACCCCTTGGGGCTACACCTTC. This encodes CASSVEFGPTPWGYTF.